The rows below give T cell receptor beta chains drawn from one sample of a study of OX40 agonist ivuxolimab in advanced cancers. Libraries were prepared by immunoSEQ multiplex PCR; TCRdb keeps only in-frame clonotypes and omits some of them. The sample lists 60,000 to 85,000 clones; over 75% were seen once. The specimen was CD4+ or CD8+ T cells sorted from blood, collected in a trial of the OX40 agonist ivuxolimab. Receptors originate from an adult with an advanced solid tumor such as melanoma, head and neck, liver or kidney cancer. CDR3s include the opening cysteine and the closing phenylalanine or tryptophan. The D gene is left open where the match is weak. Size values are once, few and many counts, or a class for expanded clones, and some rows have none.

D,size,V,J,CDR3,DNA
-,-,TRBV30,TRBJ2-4,CAWSGGAGNIQYF,TGTGCCTGGAGTGGAGGGGCGGGAAACATTCAGTACTTC
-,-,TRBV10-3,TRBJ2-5,CAINRGGGTRETQYF,TGTGCCATCAACAGGGGCGGGGGCACCCGGGAGACCCAGTACTTC
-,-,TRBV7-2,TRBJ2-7,CASSLGRQGYEQYF,TGTGCCAGCAGCTTAGGCCGCCAGGGCTACGAGCAGTACTTC
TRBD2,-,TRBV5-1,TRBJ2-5,CASSLANSVAGEDQETQYF,TGCGCCAGCAGCTTGGCGAACTCCGTAGCGGGAGAGGACCAAGAGACCCAGTACTTC
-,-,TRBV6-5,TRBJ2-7,CASSYSSGGAYEQYF,TGTGCCAGCAGTTACTCTAGCGGAGGCGCCTACGAGCAGTACTTC
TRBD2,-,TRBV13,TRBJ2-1,CASKDGLAGGEYNEQFF,TGTGCCAGCAAGGATGGACTAGCGGGAGGAGAATACAATGAGCAGTTCTTC
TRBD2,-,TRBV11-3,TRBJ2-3,CASSRTSVGADTQYF,TGTGCCAGCAGCCGTACTAGCGTCGGCGCAGATACGCAGTATTTT
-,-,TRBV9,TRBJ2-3,CASSVVGSTDTQYF,TGTGCCAGCAGCGTAGTTGGGAGCACAGATACGCAGTATTTT
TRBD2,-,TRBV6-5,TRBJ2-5,CASSYSKAGGQETQYF,TGTGCCAGCAGTTACTCGAAAGCGGGGGGACAAGAGACCCAGTACTTC
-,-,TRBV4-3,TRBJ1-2,CASSKGSGEKFNYGYTF,TGCGCCAGCAGTAAGGGGTCGGGAGAAAAGTTTAACTATGGCTACACCTTC
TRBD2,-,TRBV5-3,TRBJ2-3,CARRTSGGTDTQYF,TGTGCCAGAAGGACTAGCGGGGGCACAGATACGCAGTATTTT
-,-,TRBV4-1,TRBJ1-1,CASSPGQGRGAFF,TGCGCCAGCAGCCCGGGCCAGGGGAGGGGAGCTTTCTTT
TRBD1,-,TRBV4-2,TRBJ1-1,CASSQTGTLDTEAFF,TGTGCCAGCAGCCAGACAGGGACACTCGACACTGAAGCTTTCTTT
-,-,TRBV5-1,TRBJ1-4,CASSWGGDRSRLEKLFF,TGCGCCAGCAGCTGGGGGGGCGACAGGAGCCGCTTAGAAAAACTGTTTTTT
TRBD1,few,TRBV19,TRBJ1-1,CASSIEGGGEAFF,TGTGCCAGTAGTATAGAAGGGGGCGGAGAAGCTTTCTTT
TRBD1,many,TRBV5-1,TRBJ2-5,CASSDDRGQGETQYF,TGCGCCAGCAGCGATGACAGGGGGCAGGGCGAGACCCAGTACTTC
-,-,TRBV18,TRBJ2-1,CASSPIQGSSVMGQFF,TGTGCCAGCTCACCAATCCAGGGCTCATCAGTTATGGGGCAGTTCTTC
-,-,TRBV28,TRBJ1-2,CASSSTGYNYGYTF,TGTGCCAGCAGTTCCACCGGATATAACTATGGCTACACCTTC
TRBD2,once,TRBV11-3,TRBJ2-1,CASSLVGEGYNEQFF,TGTGCCAGCAGCTTGGTCGGGGAGGGGTACAATGAGCAGTTCTTC
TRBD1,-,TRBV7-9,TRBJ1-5,CASSLDRGQPQHF,TGTGCCAGCAGCTTAGACAGGGGGCAGCCCCAGCATTTT
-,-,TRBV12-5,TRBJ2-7,CASGFTPGAGQPHEQYF,TGTGCTAGTGGTTTCACCCCTGGAGCGGGACAACCCCACGAGCAGTACTTC
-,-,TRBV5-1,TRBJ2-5,CASSLLSDMETQYF,TGCGCCAGCAGCTTGCTGTCCGACATGGAGACCCAGTACTTC
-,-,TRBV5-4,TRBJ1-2,CASSLGGRDYGYTF,TGTGCCAGCAGCCTGGGGGGGCGTGACTATGGCTACACCTTC
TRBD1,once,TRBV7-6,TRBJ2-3,CASRGTVGTDTQYF,TGTGCCAGCAGGGGGACAGTGGGCACAGATACGCAGTATTTT
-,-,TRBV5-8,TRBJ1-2,CASSGDGYGYTF,TGTGCCAGCAGCGGGGACGGATATGGCTACACCTTC
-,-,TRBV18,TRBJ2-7,CASSNLPPLVSYEQYF,TGTGCCAGCTCAAATCTCCCACCCCTTGTTTCCTACGAGCAGTACTTC
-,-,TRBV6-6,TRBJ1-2,CASSRREFYGYTF,TGTGCCAGTTCCAGGAGGGAATTCTATGGCTACACCTTC
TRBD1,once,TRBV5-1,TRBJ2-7,CASTAGTGVSYEQYF,TGCGCCAGCACCGCCGGGACAGGGGTCTCCTACGAGCAGTACTTC
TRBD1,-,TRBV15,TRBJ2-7,CATRKRARTGSYEQYF,TGTGCCACCAGGAAGAGAGCACGGACAGGTTCCTACGAGCAGTACTTC
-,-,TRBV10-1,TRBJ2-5,CASSELETEETQYF,TGCGCCAGCAGTGAATTAGAGACGGAAGAGACCCAGTACTTC
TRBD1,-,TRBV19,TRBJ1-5,CASSILSGGANQPQHF,TGTGCCAGTAGTATATTATCAGGGGGGGCCAATCAGCCCCAGCATTTT